This T cell receptor (beta chain) comes out of a study of T-cell memory formation after mild COVID-19. At the level of the study: For the most part, TCR clusters were specific to one donor.

With respect to this clonotype: The antigen is not known.

Employing constant-segment primers, 5'RACE generated TCR alpha and TCR beta cDNA libraries bearing sample barcodes and UMIs. MiXCR, run by TCRdb on the 5' RACE reads, gives a single entry per CDR3 protein. This table holds about 180,000 distinct CDR3 sequences, 15% to 20% found once. Study conclusions and caveats: Whether second-wave clones peaking at day 37 were SARS-CoV-2 specific went unconfirmed. Clones that contracted clustered mainly in CM and EM if CD4+ and in EMRA if CD8+.

The germline V gene has CDR1 SGHTA and CDR2 FQGNSA. With 8 bases clipped from V and 7 bases from J, the junction kept 10 bases outside the gene matches. The CDR3 sequence is 15 residues long. The sample comprised PBMCs or a T cell subset sorted from them (not recorded which). The chain employs TRBV7-2 and TRBJ2-5; 13 bases map to TRBD2. This sequence was found in an adult woman who had mild COVID-19 (a few samples of this study predate the infection). Cell type and time point are not known. This chain's CDR3 is CASGLAGASVGTQYF. In nucleotides, the CDR3 is TGTGCCAGCGGACTAGCGGGGGCGAGTGTTGGGACCCAGTACTTC.